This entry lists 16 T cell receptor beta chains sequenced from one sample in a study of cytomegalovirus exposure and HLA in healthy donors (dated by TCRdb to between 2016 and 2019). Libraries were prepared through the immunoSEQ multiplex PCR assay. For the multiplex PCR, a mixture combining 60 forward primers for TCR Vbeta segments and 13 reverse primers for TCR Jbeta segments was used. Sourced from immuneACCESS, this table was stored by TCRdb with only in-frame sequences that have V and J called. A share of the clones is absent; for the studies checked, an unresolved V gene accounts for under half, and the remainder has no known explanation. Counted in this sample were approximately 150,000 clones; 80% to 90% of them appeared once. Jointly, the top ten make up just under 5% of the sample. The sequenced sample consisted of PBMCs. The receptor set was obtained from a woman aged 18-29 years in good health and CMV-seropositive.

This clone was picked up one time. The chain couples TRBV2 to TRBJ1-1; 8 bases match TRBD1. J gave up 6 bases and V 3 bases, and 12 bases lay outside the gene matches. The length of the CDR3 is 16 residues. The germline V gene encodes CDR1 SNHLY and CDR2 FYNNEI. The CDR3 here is CASSEGQVLDTSEAFF. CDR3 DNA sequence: TGTGCCAGCAGTGAGGGACAGGTCCTGGACACTTCTGAAGCTTTCTTT. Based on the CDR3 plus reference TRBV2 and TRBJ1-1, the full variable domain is EPEVTQTPSHQVTQMGQEVILRCVPISNHLYFYWYRQILGQKVEFLVSFYNNEISEKSEIFDDQFSVERPDGSNFTLKIRSTKLEDSAMYFCASSEGQVLDTSEAFFGQGTRLTVV.

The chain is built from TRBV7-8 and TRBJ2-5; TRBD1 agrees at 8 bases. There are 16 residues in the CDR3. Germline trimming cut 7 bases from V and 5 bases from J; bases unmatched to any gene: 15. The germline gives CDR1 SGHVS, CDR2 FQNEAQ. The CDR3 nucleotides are TGTGCCAGCAACCCGGCCAGGGGGCTAGTAGGGGAGACCCAGTACTTC. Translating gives CASNPARGLVGETQYF.

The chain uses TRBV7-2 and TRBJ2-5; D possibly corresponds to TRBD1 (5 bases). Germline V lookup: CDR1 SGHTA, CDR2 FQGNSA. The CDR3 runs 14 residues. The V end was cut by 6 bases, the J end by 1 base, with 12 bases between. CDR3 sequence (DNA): TGTGCCAGCAGTTCGTCTACAGGCCAAGAGACCCAGTACTTC. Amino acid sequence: CASSSSTGQETQYF.

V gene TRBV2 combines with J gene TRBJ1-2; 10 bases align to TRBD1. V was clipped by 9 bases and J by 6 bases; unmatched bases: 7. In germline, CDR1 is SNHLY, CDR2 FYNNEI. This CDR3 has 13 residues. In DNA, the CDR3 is TGTGCCAGACCTGGGACAGGGGTCCATGGCTACACCTTC. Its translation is CARPGTGVHGYTF.

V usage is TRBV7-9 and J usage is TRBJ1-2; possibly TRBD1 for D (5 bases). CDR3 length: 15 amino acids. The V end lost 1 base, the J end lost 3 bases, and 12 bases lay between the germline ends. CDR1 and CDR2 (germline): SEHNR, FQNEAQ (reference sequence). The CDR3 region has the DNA TGTGCCAGCAGCTTAGGGGTGAAGGGGTACTATGGCTACACCTTC. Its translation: CASSLGVKGYYGYTF.

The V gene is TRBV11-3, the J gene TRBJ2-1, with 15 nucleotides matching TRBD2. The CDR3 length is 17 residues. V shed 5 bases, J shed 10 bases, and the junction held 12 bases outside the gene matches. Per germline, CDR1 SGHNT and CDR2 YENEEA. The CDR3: CASSPTWTSGGGEEQFF. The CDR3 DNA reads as TGTGCCAGCAGCCCAACCTGGACTAGCGGGGGGGGAGAAGAGCAGTTCTTC. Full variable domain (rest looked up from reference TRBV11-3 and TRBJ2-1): EAGVVQSPRYKIIEKKQPVAFWCNPISGHNTLYWYLQNLGQGPELLIRYENEEAVDDSQLPKDRFSAERLKGVDSTLKIQPAELGDSAVYLCASSPTWTSGGGEEQFFGPGTRLTVL.

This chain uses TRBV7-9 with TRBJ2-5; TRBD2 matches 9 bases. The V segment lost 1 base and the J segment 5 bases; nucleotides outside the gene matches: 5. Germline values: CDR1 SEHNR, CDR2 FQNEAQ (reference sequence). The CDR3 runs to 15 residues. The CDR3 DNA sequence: TGTGCCAGCAGCTTAGGGCGGGGGGGCCTGGAGACCCAGTACTTC. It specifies CASSLGRGGLETQYF.

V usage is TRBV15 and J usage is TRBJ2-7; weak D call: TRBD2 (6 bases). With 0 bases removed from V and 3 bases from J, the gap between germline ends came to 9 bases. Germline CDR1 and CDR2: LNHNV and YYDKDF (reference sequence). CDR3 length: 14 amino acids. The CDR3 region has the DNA TGTGCCACCAGCAGAGAGACCGGGGGCTACGAGCAGTACTTC. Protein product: CATSRETGGYEQYF.

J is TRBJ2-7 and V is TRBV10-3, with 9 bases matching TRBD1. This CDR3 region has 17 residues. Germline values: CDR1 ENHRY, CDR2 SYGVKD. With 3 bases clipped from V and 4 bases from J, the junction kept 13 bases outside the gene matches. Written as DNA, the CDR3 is TGTGCCATCAGTGATATTATGATGGGGACAGGGATGTACGAGCAGTACTTC. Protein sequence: CAISDIMMGTGMYEQYF.

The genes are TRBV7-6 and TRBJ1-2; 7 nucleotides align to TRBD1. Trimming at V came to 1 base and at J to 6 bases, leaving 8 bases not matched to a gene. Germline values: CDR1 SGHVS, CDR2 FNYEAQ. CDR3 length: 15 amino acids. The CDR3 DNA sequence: TGTGCCAGCAGCTTAGATGCAGGGGGTTTGGATGGCTACACCTTC. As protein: CASSLDAGGLDGYTF. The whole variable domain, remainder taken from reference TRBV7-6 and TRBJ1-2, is GAGVSQSPRYKVTKRGQDVALRCDPISGHVSLYWYRQALGQGPEFLTYFNYEAQQDKSGLPNDRFSAERPEGSISTLTIQRTEQRDSAMYRCASSLDAGGLDGYTFGSGTRLTVV.

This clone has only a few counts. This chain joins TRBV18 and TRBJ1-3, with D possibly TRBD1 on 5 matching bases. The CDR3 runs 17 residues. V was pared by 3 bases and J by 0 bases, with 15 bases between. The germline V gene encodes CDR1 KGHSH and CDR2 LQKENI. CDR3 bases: TGTGCCAGCTCACCGTTGATGGGGGGGAACTCTGGAAACACCATATATTTT. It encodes CASSPLMGGNSGNTIYF.

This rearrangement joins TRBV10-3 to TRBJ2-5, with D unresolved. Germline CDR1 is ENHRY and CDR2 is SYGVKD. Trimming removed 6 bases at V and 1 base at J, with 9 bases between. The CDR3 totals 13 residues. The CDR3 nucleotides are TGTGCCATCAGCGAACGAGCCCAAGAGACCCAGTACTTC. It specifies CAISERAQETQYF.

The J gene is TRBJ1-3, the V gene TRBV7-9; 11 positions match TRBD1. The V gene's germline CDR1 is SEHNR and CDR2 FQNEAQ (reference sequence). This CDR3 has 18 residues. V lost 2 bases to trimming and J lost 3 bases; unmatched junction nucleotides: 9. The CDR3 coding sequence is TGTGCCAGCAGCTTAACCAGGACAGGGGGCGGCTATGGAAACACCATATATTTT. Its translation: CASSLTRTGGGYGNTIYF.

The CDR3 coding sequence is TGTGCCATCAGTGTCGGGAGGAACACCGGGGAGCTGTTTTTT. Translating gives CAISVGRNTGELFF. The chain employs TRBV10-3 and TRBJ2-2; a weak D match, TRBD2 (6 bases). The CDR3 runs to 14 residues. V shed 4 bases and J shed 1 base, with 7 bases lying between them. Germline CDR1 ENHRY, CDR2 SYGVKD.

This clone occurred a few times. In nucleotides, the CDR3 is TGTGCTAGTGGTCTCGAACATGGCCAGGGCCCCTACAATGAGCAGTTCTTC. Its translation: CASGLEHGQGPYNEQFF. This chain joins TRBV12-5 and TRBJ2-1; D possibly corresponds to TRBD1 (5 bases). CDR3 length: 17 residues. Germline V lookup: CDR1 LGHNT, CDR2 FRNRAP. Between the trimmed V and J ends, which lost 5 bases and 2 bases, there was a span of 19 bases. Complete variable domain (other parts from reference TRBV12-5 and TRBJ2-1): DARVTQTPRHKVTEMGQEVTMRCQPILGHNTVFWYRQTMMQGLELLAYFRNRAPLDDSGMPKDRFSAEMPDATLATLKIQPSEPRDSAVYFCASGLEHGQGPYNEQFFGPGTRLTVL.

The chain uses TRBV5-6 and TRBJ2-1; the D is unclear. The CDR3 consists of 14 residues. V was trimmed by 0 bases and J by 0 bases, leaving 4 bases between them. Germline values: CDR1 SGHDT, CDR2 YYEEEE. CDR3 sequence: CASSLGSSYNEQFF. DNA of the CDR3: TGTGCCAGCAGCTTGGGTAGCTCCTACAATGAGCAGTTCTTC.